This TCR beta chain derives from a study of a mutant IDH1 vaccine in newly diagnosed glioma. Study details: Patients arrived already treated with radiotherapy, temozolomide, or both, most having had both.

Germline-derived CDR1 and CDR2 are SGHRS and YFSETQ. Trimming removed 3 bases at V and 0 bases at J, with 1 base between. The CDR3 covers 11 residues. Only in-frame clones appear in the TCRdb table, and some are missing; sequencing was by immunoSEQ multiplex PCR. The table shows 50,000 or so clones, with around 84% occurring only once. As regards this clone: Its antigen is unidentified.

As for time point: week 5, during vaccination. Vaccination used 300 ug of mutant IDH1 20-mer peptide per dose, with topical imiquimod. The rearrangement uses TRBV5-1 and TRBJ2-7, with D uncertain. Sequencing used PBMCs, obtained from a glioma patient whose treatment included an IDH1 peptide vaccine. This clonotype originated in a woman in her forties or fifties with glioma. DNA of the CDR3: TGCGCCAGCAGCTCCTCCTACGAGCAGTACTTC. Its translation is CASSSSYEQYF. Based on the CDR3 plus reference TRBV5-1 and TRBJ2-7, the full variable domain is KAGVTQTPRYLIKTRGQQVTLSCSPISGHRSVSWYQQTPGQGLQFLFEYFSETQRNKGNFPGRFSGRQFSNSRSEMNVSTLELGDSALYLCASSSSYEQYFGPGTRLTVT.